These 22 T cell receptor beta chains were sequenced from one sample in a study of T-cell reconstitution after alpha-beta-depleted transplantation in children. Preparing the TCRbeta library involved the use of unique molecular identifiers. TCRdb re-analysed the PCR reads in MiXCR, keeping a single row per CDR3 protein. The repertoire holds hundreds of thousands of distinct CDR3 sequences, 10% to 15% seen once, with 2% to 2.5% in the top ten. Sequences were derived from PBMCs, mostly from graft donor cells, sampled 360 days after TCRalphabeta/CD19-depleted stem cell transplant. The receptors derive from a male patient younger than 18 who had a stem cell transplant for acute myeloid leukemia, so the T cells may come from the graft donor.

A few counts support this clonotype. The chain carries TRBV9 and TRBJ2-1; 8 bases agree with TRBD2. J was trimmed by 0 bases and V by 3 bases; bases with no gene match: 8. The germline gives CDR1 SGDLS, CDR2 YYNGEE. The CDR3 runs to 17 residues. CDR3 amino acids: CASSALVAGSSYNEQFF. The CDR3 DNA is TGTGCCAGCAGCGCCCTTGTAGCGGGATCCTCCTACAATGAGCAGTTCTTC.

The chain recombines TRBV7-2 with TRBJ2-5, with TRBD2 matching 10 bases. CDR3 length equals 15 residues. The junction had 5 bases not matched to a gene; V was cut back by 5 bases and J by 2 bases. Looked up from germline, CDR1 is SGHTA and CDR2 is FQGNSA. DNA for the CDR3: TGTGCCAGCAGCATATGGACTAGCGGACAAGAGACCCAGTACTTC. Translation gives CASSIWTSGQETQYF.

The chain carries TRBV19 and TRBJ2-1, with D possibly being TRBD2 (6 bases). This CDR3 region has 14 residues. CDR1 is LNHDA and CDR2 is SQIVND in the germline V gene (reference sequence). V lost 0 bases, J lost 6 bases, and 9 bases lay in between. CDR3 nucleotide sequence: TGTGCCAGTAGTATAGATGGCGGGGTCAATGAGCAGTTCTTC. It specifies CASSIDGGVNEQFF.

This clonotype was recorded at least ten times. The V gene is TRBV12-3 or TRBV12-4, the J gene TRBJ1-1; 7 nucleotides align to TRBD1. There are 15 residues in the CDR3. Losses at the gene ends were 1 base for V and 4 bases for J; bases not matched to a gene: 6. Here the CDR3 DNA reads TGTGCCAGCAGTTTAGGTGGACAGGCAAGCACTGAAGCTTTCTTT. It is translated as CASSLGGQASTEAFF.

This clonotype was found a few times. J is TRBJ2-1 and V is TRBV6-2 or TRBV6-3; 10 bases agree with TRBD2. CDR3 size: 14 residues. The junction had 8 bases not matched to a gene; V was cut back by 10 bases and J by 5 bases. Germline V gene lookup returns CDR1 MNHEY and CDR2 SVGEGT. For the CDR3, the DNA is TGTGCCACTTCCCTACTAGCGGGAAACAATGAGCAGTTCTTC. Translated: CATSLLAGNNEQFF.

On this clonotype itself: A junction end diverges from the germline sequence, so it may reflect a read error. V and J are TRBV20-1 and TRBJ2-1, with 9 bases aligning to TRBD2. This CDR3 is 16 amino acids long. The germline CDR1 and CDR2 sequences are DFQATT and SNEGSKA (reference sequence). This CDR3 reads CCARDRVLAGYNEQFF. The CDR3 DNA sequence: TGCTGTGCTAGAGATAGGGTACTAGCGGGTTACAATGAGCAGTTCTTC.

This clonotype was seen a handful of times. The genes are TRBV7-9 and TRBJ2-1, with 7 bases identical to TRBD2. Trimming removed 2 bases from V and 3 bases from J; junction bases left unmatched: 7. Germline loops: CDR1 SEHNR, CDR2 FQNEAQ (reference sequence). The CDR3 contains 16 residues. Written as DNA, the CDR3 is TGTGCCAGCAGCTTATACGCGGGAGATATCTACAATGAGCAGTTCTTC. This gives the protein CASSLYAGDIYNEQFF.

This clonotype was counted between two and nine times. V usage is TRBV5-1 and J usage is TRBJ1-1, with unresolved D. This CDR3 region has 16 residues. Germline V CDR1 and CDR2: SGHRS, YFSETQ. Trimming stripped 3 bases from V and 0 bases from J, with 15 bases between. The CDR3, as DNA: TGCGCCAGCAGCTCTGCGAGAGGGCCCGTGAACACTGAAGCTTTCTTT. It codes for CASSSARGPVNTEAFF.

CDR3 DNA: TGCGCCAGCAGCCAAGTCGGGCTAGCCGGATACAATGAGCAGTTCTTC. As protein: CASSQVGLAGYNEQFF. The rearrangement links TRBV4-1 to TRBJ2-1, with a tentative D call TRBD2 (5 bases). Germline lookup yields CDR1 MGHRA and CDR2 YSYEKL. CDR3 length: 16 residues. Deletions cut 1 base from V and 4 bases from J, with 14 bases between.

This clonotype was seen only a few times. This chain joins TRBV28 and TRBJ2-1, with D possibly being TRBD2 (5 bases). The V and J ends lost 3 bases and 4 bases respectively, with 19 bases between them. Germline V lookup: CDR1 MDHEN, CDR2 SYDVKM. This CDR3 has 17 amino acids. The CDR3 spells CASSFDWRAEIYNEQFF. The CDR3 nucleotides read TGTGCCAGCAGTTTTGACTGGCGGGCAGAGATATACAATGAGCAGTTCTTC.

This clonotype appeared a few times. This chain connects TRBV7-2 to TRBJ2-2; perhaps TRBD1 as D (6 bases). CDR3 length: 16 residues. Trimming removed 1 base at V and 4 bases at J, with 13 bases between. Germline V CDR1 and CDR2: SGHTA, FQGNSA. The CDR3 DNA is TGTGCCAGCAGCTTAGGGGGGACATGGATCACCGGGGAGCTGTTTTTT. Its protein is CASSLGGTWITGELFF.

In its sample, this clonotype was seen many times. The rearrangement uses TRBV28 and TRBJ2-3, with D unresolved. Germline CDR1 MDHEN, CDR2 SYDVKM. Deletions cut 0 bases from V and 6 bases from J, with 7 bases between. The CDR3 contains 13 residues. The CDR3 DNA follows: TGTGCCAGCAGTTTATGGGGCCTGGATACGCAGTATTTT. It encodes CASSLWGLDTQYF.

This clonotype came up many times. The rearrangement uses TRBV28 and TRBJ2-7, with 10 bases lining up with TRBD1. The CDR3 has 14 residues. V trimming: 6 bases; J trimming: 2 bases; junction bases outside the gene matches: 4. Per germline, CDR1 MDHEN and CDR2 SYDVKM. As DNA, the CDR3 is TGTGCCAGCAGGACCGGGACAGGGGCCTACGAGCAGTACTTC. It yields the protein CASRTGTGAYEQYF.

This clonotype was seen more than once but under ten times. The rearrangement uses TRBV7-2 and TRBJ2-4; D tentatively fits TRBD1 or TRBD2 (6 bases each). The CDR3 has 15 residues. CDR1 SGHTA and CDR2 FQGNSA come from the germline V gene. V lost 5 bases, J lost 1 base, and 12 bases lay in between. The CDR3 sequence is CASSDQGRAKNIQYF. CDR3 sequence (DNA): TGTGCCAGCAGCGATCAGGGGAGGGCCAAAAACATTCAGTACTTC.

The chain has TRBV12-3 or TRBV12-4 and TRBJ1-2; D gene ambiguous. V was clipped by 0 bases and J by 0 bases, with 8 bases between them. The CDR3 runs to 15 residues. For the CDR3, the DNA is TGTGCCAGCAGTTTAGCCCCGACTTCTAACTATGGCTACACCTTC. It specifies CASSLAPTSNYGYTF.

In its sample, this clonotype was seen a few times. The V gene is TRBV13, the J gene TRBJ2-5, with 15 nucleotides matching TRBD2. This CDR3 comprises 20 residues. The trim removed 1 base at V and 5 bases at J, leaving 14 bases unmatched. Germline lookup yields CDR1 PRHDT and CDR2 FYEKMQ (reference sequence). The CDR3 DNA follows: TGTGCCAGCAGCTTAGTGTCGGGACTAGCGGGAGGTATCAGCGGGGAGACCCAGTACTTC. This encodes CASSLVSGLAGGISGETQYF.

This clonotype was observed a few times. V usage is TRBV28 and J usage is TRBJ2-1; 8 positions match TRBD1. This CDR3 spans 16 amino acids. Unmatched junction bases numbered 9, after V lost 5 bases and J lost 3 bases. The V gene's germline CDR1 is MDHEN and CDR2 SYDVKM. The CDR3 is CASSTLDRGRYNEQFF. CDR3 nucleotides: TGTGCCAGCAGTACTTTAGACAGGGGCCGCTACAATGAGCAGTTCTTC.

The chain links TRBV28 to TRBJ2-1; D is unclear. Trimming shortened V by 1 base and J by 6 bases, and 10 bases separated the two germline ends. Germline V gene lookup returns CDR1 MDHEN and CDR2 SYDVKM. The CDR3 contains 14 residues. The CDR3 nucleotides read TGTGCCAGCAGTTTATCGGACCCCCCCAATGAGCAGTTCTTC. Its translation: CASSLSDPPNEQFF.

This chain connects TRBV27 to TRBJ2-4, with a possible D match to TRBD2 (5 bases). Germline assignment: CDR1 MNHEY and CDR2 SMNVEV (reference sequence). The length of the CDR3 is 15 residues. V was clipped by 0 bases and J by 0 bases, with 6 bases between them. The CDR3: CASSLSAGAKNIQYF. In DNA form, the CDR3 reads TGTGCCAGCAGTTTATCTGCGGGAGCCAAAAACATTCAGTACTTC.

This clonotype appeared many times. J is TRBJ2-7 and V is TRBV6-5, with 13 bases aligning to TRBD2. Germline loops: CDR1 MNHEY, CDR2 SVGAGI. Germline trimming cut 11 bases from V and 1 base from J; bases unmatched to any gene: 2. The CDR3 has 13 residues. Here the CDR3 DNA reads TGTGCCGCGACTAGCGGGAGGTCCTACGAGCAGTACTTC. Translation: CAATSGRSYEQYF.

This clonotype was seen many times. This chain connects TRBV7-9 to TRBJ2-6; D possibly corresponds to TRBD2 (5 bases). Germline loops: CDR1 SEHNR, CDR2 FQNEAQ (reference sequence). This CDR3 has 17 amino acids. V was trimmed by 7 bases and J by 0 bases, leaving 16 bases between them. The CDR3 region has the DNA TGTGCCAGCACCCGAAGCGGTAGAAGCTCTGGGGCCAACGTCCTGACTTTC. Its translation: CASTRSGRSSGANVLTF.

J is TRBJ2-3 and V is TRBV20-1; maybe TRBD2 (6 bases). Germline V gene sequence: CDR1 DFQATT, CDR2 SNEGSKA (reference sequence). The CDR3 totals 18 residues. V was pared by 6 bases and J by 1 base, with 26 bases between. CDR3: CSALLGGIPLLGTDTQYF. CDR3 DNA sequence: TGCAGTGCCCTCCTCGGCGGGATCCCCCTCCTGGGCACAGATACGCAGTATTTT.